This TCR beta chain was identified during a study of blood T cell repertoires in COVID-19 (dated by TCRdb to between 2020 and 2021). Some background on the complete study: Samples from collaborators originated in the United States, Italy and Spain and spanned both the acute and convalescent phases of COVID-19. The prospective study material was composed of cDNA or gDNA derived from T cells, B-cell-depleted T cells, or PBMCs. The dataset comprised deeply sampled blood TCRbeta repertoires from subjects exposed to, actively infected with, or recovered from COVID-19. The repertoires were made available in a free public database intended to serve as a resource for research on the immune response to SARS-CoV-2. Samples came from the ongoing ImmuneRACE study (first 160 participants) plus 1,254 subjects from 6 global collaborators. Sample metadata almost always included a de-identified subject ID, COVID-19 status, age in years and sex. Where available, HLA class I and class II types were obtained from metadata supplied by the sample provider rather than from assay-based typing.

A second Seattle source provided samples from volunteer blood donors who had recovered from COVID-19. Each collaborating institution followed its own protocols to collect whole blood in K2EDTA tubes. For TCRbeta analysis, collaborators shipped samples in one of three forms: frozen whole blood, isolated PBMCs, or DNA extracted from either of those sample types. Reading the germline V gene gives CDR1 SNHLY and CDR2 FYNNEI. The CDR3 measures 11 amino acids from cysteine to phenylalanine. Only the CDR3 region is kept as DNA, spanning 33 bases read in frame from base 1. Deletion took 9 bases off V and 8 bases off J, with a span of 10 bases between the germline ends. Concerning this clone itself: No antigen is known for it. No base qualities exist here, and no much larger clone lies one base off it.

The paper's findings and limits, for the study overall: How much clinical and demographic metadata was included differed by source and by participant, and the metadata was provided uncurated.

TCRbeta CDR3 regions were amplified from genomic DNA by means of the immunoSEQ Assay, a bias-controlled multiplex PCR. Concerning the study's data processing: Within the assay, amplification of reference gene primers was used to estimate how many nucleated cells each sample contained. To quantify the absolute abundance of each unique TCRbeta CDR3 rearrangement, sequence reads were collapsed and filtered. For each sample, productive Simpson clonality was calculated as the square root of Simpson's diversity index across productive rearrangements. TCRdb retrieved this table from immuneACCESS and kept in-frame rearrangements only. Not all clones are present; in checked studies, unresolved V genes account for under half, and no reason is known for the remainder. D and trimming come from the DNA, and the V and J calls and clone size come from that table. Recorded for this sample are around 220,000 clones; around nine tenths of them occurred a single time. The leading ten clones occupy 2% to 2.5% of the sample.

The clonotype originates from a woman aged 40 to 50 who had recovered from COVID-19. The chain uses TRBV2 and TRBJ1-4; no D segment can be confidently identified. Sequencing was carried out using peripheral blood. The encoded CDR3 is CASGRTEKLFF. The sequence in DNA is TGTGCCAGTGGGAGAACCGAAAAACTGTTTTTT.